This T cell receptor beta chain comes out of a study of T cell clonality in common variable immunodeficiency. Study outcomes and limitations: Compared with healthy controls, CVID subjects showed increased TCRbeta clonality, mostly in about a third.

Sequencing input was equivalent genomic DNA from CVID and controls. Here immunoSEQ multiplex PCR was the method, and the copy in TCRdb shows in-frame clones only, minus some. This sample carries tens of thousands of clones, none of them present only once. The CDR3 runs to 17 residues. J lost 4 bases, V lost 4 bases, and 12 bases had no gene match. Germline CDR1 and CDR2: SGHRS and YFSETQ. The table lists this clone with many counts. The antigen is not known. The read ends 3 residues before the CDR3 terminus; that terminus is restored from the germline J gene. The specimen was peripheral blood mononuclear cells. This chain links TRBV5-1 with TRBJ2-1, with 9 bases fitting TRBD1. The TCR sequence derives from a person between 18 and 75 years old in good health. The CDR3 bases that were read are TGCGCCAGCAGCCCCCAGGCGGGGACAGGGTTTTACAATGAG. Its translation is CASSPQAGTGFYNE. The entire CDR3 protein reads CASSPQAGTGFYNEQFF.